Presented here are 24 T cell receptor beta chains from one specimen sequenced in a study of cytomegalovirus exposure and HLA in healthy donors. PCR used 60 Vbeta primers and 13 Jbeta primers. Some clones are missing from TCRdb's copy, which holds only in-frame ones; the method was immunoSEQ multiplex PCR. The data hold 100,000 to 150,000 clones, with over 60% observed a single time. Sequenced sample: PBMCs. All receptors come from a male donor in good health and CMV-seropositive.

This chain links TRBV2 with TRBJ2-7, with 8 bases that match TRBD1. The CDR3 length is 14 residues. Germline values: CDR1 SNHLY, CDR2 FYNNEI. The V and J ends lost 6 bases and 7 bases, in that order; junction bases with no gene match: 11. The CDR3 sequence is CASRPRTGTEEQYF. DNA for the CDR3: TGTGCCAGCAGACCTAGGACAGGGACGGAAGAGCAGTACTTC.

CDR3 in amino acids: CASSLVGDSSYEQYF. The DNA of the CDR3 is TGTGCCAGCAGCTTAGTTGGGGACAGTTCCTACGAGCAGTACTTC. V is TRBV7-9 and J is TRBJ2-7; 7 positions agree with TRBD1. The CDR3 length is 15 residues. Trimming at V came to 1 base and at J to 1 base, leaving 4 bases not matched to a gene. Germline V gene sequence: CDR1 SEHNR, CDR2 FQNEAQ (reference sequence).

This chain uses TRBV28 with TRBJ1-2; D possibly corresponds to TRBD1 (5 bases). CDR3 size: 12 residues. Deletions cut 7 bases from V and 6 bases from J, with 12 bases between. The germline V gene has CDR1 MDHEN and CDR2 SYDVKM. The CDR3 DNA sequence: TGTGCCAGCAATGTCCAGGGCGATGGCTACACCTTC. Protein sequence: CASNVQGDGYTF.

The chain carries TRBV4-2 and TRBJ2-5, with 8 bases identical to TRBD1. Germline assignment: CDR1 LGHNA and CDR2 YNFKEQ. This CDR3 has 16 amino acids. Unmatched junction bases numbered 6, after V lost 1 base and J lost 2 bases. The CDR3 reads CASSQVKQGGQETQYF. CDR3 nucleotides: TGTGCCAGCAGCCAAGTAAAACAGGGGGGTCAAGAGACCCAGTACTTC.

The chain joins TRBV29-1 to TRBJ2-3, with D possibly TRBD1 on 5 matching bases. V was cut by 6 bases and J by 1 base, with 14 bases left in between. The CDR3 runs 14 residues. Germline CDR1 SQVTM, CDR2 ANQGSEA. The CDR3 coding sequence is TGCAGCGTAACAGGCACTTTGGGCACAGATACGCAGTATTTT. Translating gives CSVTGTLGTDTQYF.

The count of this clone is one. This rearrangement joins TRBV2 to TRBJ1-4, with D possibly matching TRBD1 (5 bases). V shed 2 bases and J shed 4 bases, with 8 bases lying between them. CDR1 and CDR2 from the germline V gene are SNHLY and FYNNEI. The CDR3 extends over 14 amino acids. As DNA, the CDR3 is TGTGCCAGCAGTGAACAGGGTCTTAATGAAAAACTGTTTTTT. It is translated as CASSEQGLNEKLFF.

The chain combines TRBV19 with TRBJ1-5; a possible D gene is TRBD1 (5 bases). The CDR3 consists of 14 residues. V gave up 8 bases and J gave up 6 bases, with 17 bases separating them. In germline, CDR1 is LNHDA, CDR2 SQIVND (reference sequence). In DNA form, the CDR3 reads TGTGCCAGTTCTTATTGGGGGACTAGTCAGCCCCAGCATTTT. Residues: CASSYWGTSQPQHF.

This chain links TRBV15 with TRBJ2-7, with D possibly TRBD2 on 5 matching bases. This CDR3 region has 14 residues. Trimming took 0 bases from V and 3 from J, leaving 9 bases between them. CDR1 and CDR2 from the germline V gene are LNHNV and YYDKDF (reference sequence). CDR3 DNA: TGTGCCACCAGCAGAGATCCGGGAAACTACGAGCAGTACTTC. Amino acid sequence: CATSRDPGNYEQYF.

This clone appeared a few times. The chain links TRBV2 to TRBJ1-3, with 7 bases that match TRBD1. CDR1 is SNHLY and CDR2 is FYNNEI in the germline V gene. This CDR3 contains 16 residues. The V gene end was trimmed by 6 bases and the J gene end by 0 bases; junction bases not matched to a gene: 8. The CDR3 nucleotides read TGTGCCAGCAGGGCGGGACAGCTACCCTCTGGAAACACCATATATTTT. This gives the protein CASRAGQLPSGNTIYF.

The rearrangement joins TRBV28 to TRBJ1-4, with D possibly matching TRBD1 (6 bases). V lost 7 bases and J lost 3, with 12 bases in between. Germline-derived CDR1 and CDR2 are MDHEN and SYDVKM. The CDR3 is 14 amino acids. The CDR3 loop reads CASTLGGANEKLFF. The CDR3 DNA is TGTGCCAGCACCCTAGGGGGAGCTAATGAAAAACTGTTTTTT.

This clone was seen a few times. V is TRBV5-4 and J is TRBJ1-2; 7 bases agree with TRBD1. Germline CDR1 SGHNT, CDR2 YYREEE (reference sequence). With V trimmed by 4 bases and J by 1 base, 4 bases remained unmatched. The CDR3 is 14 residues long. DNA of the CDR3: TGTGCCAGCAGCCCGGGGGACAGTAACTATGGCTACACCTTC. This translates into CASSPGDSNYGYTF.

CDR3 sequence (DNA): TGTGCCATCAGTGACCCAGGGAAGGGGTCATTGGGGCAGCCCCAGCATTTT. It translates to CAISDPGKGSLGQPQHF. The V gene is TRBV10-3, the J gene TRBJ1-5, with a possible D match to TRBD1 (5 bases). There are 17 residues in the CDR3. Trimming pared 3 bases from V and 7 bases from J, leaving 22 bases between. The germline gives CDR1 ENHRY, CDR2 SYGVKD.

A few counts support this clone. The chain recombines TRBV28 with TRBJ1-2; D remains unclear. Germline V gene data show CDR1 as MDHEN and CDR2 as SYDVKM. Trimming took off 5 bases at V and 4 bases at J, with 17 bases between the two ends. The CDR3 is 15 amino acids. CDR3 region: CASSASGIKGYGYTF. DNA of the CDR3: TGTGCCAGCAGTGCTTCGGGAATTAAGGGCTATGGCTACACCTTC.

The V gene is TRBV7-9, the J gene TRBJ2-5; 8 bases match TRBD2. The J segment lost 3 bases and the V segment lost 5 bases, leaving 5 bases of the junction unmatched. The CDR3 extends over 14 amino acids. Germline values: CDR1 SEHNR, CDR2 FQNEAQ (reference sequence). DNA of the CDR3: TGTGCCAGCAGCCCCCTGCGGGGGGAAGAGACCCAGTACTTC. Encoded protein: CASSPLRGEETQYF.

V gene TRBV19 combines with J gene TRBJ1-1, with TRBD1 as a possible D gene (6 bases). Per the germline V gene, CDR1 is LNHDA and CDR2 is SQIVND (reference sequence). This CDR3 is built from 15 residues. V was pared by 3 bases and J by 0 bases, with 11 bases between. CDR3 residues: CASSILGQLNTEAFF. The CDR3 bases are TGTGCCAGTAGTATTCTTGGACAGTTGAACACTGAAGCTTTCTTT.

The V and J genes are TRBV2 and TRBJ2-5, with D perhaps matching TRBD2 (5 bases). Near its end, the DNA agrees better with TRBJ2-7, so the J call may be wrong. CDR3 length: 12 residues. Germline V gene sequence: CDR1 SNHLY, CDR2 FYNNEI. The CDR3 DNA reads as TGTGCCAGCCGGGTAGCGTCCTACGAGCAGTACTTC. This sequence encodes CASRVASYEQYF.

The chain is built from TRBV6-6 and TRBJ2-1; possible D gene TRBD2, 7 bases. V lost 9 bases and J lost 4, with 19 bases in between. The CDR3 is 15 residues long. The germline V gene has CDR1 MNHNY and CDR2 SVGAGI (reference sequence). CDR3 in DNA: TGTGCCAGTCAAGGGGGGAGGGCCTTGTACAATGAGCAGTTCTTC. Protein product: CASQGGRALYNEQFF.

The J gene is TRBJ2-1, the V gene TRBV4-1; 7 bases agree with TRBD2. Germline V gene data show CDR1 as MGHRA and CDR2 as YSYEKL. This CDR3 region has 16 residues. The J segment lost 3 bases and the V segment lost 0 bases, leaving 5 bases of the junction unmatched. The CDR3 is CASSQDGGLNYNEQFF. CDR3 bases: TGCGCCAGCAGCCAAGACGGGGGACTAAACTACAATGAGCAGTTCTTC.

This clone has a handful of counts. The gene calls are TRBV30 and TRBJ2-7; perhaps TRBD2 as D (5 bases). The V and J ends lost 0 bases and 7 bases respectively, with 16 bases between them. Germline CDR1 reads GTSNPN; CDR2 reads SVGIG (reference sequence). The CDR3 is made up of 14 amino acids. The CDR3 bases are TGTGCCTGGAGTGTTTACGGGGTAACGGGGGAGCAGTACTTC. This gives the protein CAWSVYGVTGEQYF.

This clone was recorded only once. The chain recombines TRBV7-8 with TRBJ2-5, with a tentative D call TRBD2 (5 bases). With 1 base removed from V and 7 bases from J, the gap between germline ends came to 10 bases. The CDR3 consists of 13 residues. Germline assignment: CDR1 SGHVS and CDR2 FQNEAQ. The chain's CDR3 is CASSLEVRATQYF. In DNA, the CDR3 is TGTGCCAGCAGCTTAGAAGTGAGGGCGACCCAGTACTTC.

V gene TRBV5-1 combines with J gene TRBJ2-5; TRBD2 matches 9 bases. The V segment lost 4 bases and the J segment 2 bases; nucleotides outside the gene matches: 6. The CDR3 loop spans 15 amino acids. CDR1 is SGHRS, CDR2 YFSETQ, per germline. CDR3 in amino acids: CASSVSLAGQETQYF. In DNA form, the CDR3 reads TGCGCCAGCAGCGTATCGCTAGCGGGACAAGAGACCCAGTACTTC.

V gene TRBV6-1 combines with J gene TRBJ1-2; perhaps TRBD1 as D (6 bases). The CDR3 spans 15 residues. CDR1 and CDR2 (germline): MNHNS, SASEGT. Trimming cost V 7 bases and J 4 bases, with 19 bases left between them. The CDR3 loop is CASTPGERGGYGYTF. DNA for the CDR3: TGTGCCAGCACCCCAGGAGAGAGGGGGGGCTATGGCTACACCTTC.

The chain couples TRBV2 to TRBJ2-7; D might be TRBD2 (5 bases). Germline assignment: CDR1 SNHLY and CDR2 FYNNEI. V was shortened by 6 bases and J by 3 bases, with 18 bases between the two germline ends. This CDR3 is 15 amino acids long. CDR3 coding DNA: TGTGCCAGCAGCAGGACTGCTACCCCCCACTACGAGCAGTACTTC. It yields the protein CASSRTATPHYEQYF.

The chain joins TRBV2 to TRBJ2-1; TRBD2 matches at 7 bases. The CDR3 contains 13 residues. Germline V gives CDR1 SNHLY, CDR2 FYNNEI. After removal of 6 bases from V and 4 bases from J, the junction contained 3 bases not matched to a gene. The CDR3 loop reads CASRLANYNEQFF. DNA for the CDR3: TGTGCCAGCAGACTAGCGAATTACAATGAGCAGTTCTTC.